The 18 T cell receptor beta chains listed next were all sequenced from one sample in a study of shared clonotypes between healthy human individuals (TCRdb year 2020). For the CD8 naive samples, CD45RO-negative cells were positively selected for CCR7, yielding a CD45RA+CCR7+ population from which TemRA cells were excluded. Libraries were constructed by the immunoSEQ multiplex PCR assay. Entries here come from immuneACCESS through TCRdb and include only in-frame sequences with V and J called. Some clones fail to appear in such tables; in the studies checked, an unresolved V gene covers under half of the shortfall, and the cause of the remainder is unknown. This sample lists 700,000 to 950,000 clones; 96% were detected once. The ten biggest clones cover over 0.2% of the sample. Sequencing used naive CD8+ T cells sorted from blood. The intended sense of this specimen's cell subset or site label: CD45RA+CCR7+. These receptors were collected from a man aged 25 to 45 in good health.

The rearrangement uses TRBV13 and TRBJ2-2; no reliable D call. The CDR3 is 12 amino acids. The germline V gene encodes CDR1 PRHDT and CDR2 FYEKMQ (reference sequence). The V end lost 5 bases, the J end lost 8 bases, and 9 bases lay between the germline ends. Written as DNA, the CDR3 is TGTGCCAGCAGCCCGCTGAGTGGGGAGCTGTTTTTT. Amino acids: CASSPLSGELFF.

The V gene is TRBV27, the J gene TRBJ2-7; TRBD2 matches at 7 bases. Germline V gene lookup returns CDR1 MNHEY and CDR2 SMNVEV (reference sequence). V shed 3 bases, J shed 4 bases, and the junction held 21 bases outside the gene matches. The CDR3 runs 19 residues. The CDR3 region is CASSFFGAGGFTPLYEQYF. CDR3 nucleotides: TGTGCCAGCAGTTTTTTCGGTGCCGGGGGGTTCACGCCCCTGTACGAGCAGTACTTC.

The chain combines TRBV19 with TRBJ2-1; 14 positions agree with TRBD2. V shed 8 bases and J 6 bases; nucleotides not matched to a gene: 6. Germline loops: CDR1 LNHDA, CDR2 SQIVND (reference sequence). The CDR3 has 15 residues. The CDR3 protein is CASGGLAGDGNEQFF. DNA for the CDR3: TGTGCCAGTGGGGGACTAGCGGGAGACGGCAATGAGCAGTTCTTC.

The CDR3 protein is CASGGVISALGDGELFF. The CDR3 nucleotides are TGTGCCAGCGGCGGGGTGATCTCGGCTCTCGGGGACGGGGAGCTGTTTTTT. V gene TRBV11-2 combines with J gene TRBJ2-2; possible D gene TRBD2, 6 bases. CDR1 is SGHAT and CDR2 is FQNNGV in the germline V gene. The CDR3 consists of 17 residues. V shed 8 bases and J shed 7 bases, with 26 bases lying between them.

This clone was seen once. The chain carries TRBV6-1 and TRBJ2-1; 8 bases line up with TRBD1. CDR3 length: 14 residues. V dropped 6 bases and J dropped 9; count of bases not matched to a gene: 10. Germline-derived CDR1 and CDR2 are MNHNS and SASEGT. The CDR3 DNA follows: TGTGCCAGCAGGGATGACAGGGGATGGAGTGAGCAGTTCTTC. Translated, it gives CASRDDRGWSEQFF.

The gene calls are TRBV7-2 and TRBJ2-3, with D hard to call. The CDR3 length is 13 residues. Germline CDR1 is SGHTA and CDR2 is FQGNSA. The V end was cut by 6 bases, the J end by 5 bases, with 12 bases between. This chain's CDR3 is CASRLTPLDTQYF. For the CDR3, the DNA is TGTGCCAGCAGGTTAACCCCTCTAGATACGCAGTATTTT.

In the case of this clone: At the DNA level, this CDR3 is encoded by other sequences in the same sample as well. CDR3 nucleotides: TGTGCCAGCAGCTTAGGGCCGGGACTAGGGATTGTCGGGGAGCTGTTTTTT. It is translated as CASSLGPGLGIVGELFF. This rearrangement joins TRBV7-2 to TRBJ2-2; 8 bases match TRBD2. This CDR3 contains 17 residues. Trimming cost V 1 base and J 7 bases; bases outside gene matches: 11. Germline assignment: CDR1 SGHTA and CDR2 FQGNSA.

Here the CDR3 DNA reads TGCGCCAGCAGCCAAGAAACCGAAGACAGTTCTGGAAACACCATATATTTT. It encodes CASSQETEDSSGNTIYF. The rearrangement uses TRBV4-3 and TRBJ1-3, with D possibly being TRBD1 (5 bases). V lost 0 bases, J lost 1 base, and 13 bases lay in between. Germline-derived CDR1 and CDR2 are LGHNA and YSLEER. The CDR3 covers 17 residues.

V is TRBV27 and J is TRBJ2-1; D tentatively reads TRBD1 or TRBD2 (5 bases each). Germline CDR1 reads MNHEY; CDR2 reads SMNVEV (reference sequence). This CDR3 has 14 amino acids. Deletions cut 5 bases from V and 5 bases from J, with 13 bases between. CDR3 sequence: CASSELGTHNEQFF. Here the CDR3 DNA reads TGTGCCAGCAGTGAACTAGGGACCCACAATGAGCAGTTCTTC.

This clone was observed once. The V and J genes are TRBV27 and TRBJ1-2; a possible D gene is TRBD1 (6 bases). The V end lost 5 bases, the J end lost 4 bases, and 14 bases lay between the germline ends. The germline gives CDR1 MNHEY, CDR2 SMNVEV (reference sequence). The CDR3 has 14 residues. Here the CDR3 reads CASSQHGQLYGYTF. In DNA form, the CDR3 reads TGTGCCAGCAGTCAACACGGACAGCTCTATGGCTACACCTTC.

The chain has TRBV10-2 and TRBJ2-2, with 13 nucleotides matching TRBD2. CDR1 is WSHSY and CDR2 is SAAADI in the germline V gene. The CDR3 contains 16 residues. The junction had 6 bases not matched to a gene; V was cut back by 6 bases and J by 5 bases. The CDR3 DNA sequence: TGCGCCAGCAGGGACAGACTAGCGGGAGGTACCGGGGAGCTGTTTTTT. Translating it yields CASRDRLAGGTGELFF.

The CDR3 loop is CASSSLGRGRDTEAFF. For the CDR3, the DNA is TGTGCCAGCAGCTCTCTTGGCAGGGGGCGGGACACTGAAGCTTTCTTT. The J gene is TRBJ1-1, the V gene TRBV7-9; 8 bases are a match to TRBD1. V dropped 4 bases and J dropped 3; count of bases not matched to a gene: 10. Germline values: CDR1 SEHNR, CDR2 FQNEAQ (reference sequence). There are 16 residues in the CDR3.

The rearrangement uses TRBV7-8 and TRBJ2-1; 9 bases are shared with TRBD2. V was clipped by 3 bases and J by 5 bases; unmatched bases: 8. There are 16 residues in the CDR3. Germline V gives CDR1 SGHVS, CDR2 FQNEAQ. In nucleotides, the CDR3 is TGTGCCAGCAGCTTGCCCGGGACTAGCACCCACAATGAGCAGTTCTTC. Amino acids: CASSLPGTSTHNEQFF.

The CDR3 region is CASSFRDRPYNEQFF. DNA for the CDR3: TGTGCCAGCAGCTTTCGAGACAGACCTTACAATGAGCAGTTCTTC. V is TRBV5-6 and J is TRBJ2-1; D may be TRBD1 (5 bases). Germline CDR1 reads SGHDT; CDR2 reads YYEEEE. There are 15 residues in the CDR3. The V end was cut by 2 bases, the J end by 4 bases, with 13 bases between.

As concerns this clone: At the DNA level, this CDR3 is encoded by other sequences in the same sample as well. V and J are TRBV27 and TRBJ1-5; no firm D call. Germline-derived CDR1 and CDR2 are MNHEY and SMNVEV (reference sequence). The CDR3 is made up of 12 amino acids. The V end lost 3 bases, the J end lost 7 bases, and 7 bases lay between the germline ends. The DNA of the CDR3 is TGTGCCAGCAGTTTCGTTGGACAGCCCCAGCATTTT. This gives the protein CASSFVGQPQHF.

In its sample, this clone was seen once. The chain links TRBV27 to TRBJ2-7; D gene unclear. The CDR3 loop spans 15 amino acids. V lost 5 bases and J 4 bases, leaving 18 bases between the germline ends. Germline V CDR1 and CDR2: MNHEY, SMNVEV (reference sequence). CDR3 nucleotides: TGTGCCAGCAGTCTCAAGGCGACGTCCATTTACGAGCAGTACTTC. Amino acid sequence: CASSLKATSIYEQYF.

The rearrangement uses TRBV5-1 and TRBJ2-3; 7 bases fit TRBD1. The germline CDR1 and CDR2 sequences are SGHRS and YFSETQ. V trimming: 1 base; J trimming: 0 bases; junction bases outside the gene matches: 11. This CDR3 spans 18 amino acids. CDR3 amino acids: CASSLWTDRVESTDTQYF. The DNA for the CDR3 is TGCGCCAGCAGCTTGTGGACCGACAGGGTTGAGAGCACAGATACGCAGTATTTT.

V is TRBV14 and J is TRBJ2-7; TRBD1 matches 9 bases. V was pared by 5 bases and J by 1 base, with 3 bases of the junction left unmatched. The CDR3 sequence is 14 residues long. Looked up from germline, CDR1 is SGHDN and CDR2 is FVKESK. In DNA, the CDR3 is TGTGCCAGCAGCGAGACAGGGGGTTCCTACGAGCAGTACTTC. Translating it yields CASSETGGSYEQYF.